This entry lists 28 T cell receptor beta chains sequenced from one sample in a study of beta chain features in type 1 diabetes (dated by TCRdb to between 2018 and 2020). What the study reported, not specific to this receptor: A moderate but significant shortening of TCRB CDR3 length was observed in type 1 diabetes patients in all four CD4+ subsets.

The protocol used for the library was the immunoSEQ multiplex PCR assay. The entire isolated RNA was reverse transcribed using the High Capacity cDNA Reverse Transcription Kit, and thus expressed TCRB transcripts were sequenced. TCRdb took over this immuneACCESS table, retaining in-frame rearrangements with V and J assigned. Such tables are incomplete; in checked studies, under half of the missing clones stem from an unresolved V gene, and the remainder is unexplained. The sample records about 340,000 clones, over 7% of which are singletons. About 1% of the sample is held by the ten biggest clonotypes. These receptors' targets are unknown. Specimen: central memory CD4+ T cells from blood. These receptors all come from a man aged 25 to 40 with type 1 diabetes.

This clone came up a few times. The chain carries TRBV9 and TRBJ2-1, with D unclear. The V and J ends lost 8 bases and 8 bases respectively, with 11 bases between them. The germline CDR1 and CDR2 sequences are SGDLS and YYNGEE. This CDR3 has 11 amino acids. CDR3 loop: CASRVMDEQFF. The CDR3 coding sequence is TGTGCCAGTCGCGTCATGGATGAGCAGTTCTTC.

This clone was counted a few times. V is TRBV5-4 and J is TRBJ2-1; 10 positions agree with TRBD1. Germline assignment: CDR1 SGHNT and CDR2 YYREEE (reference sequence). The V and J ends lost 2 bases and 10 bases, in that order; junction bases with no gene match: 6. This CDR3 comprises 14 residues. Written as DNA, the CDR3 is TGTGCCAGCAGCTTCGGGACAGGGGAGGGGGAGCAGTTCTTC. Its protein product is CASSFGTGEGEQFF.

This clone was seen only a few times. The chain uses TRBV29-1 and TRBJ1-4; TRBD1 matches 8 bases. The length of the CDR3 is 15 residues. The V segment lost 6 bases and the J segment 8 bases; nucleotides outside the gene matches: 14. The germline V gene has CDR1 SQVTM and CDR2 ANQGSEA. The CDR3 region is CSVSIPDRGGEKLFF. The CDR3 bases are TGCAGCGTCTCAATACCCGACAGGGGAGGAGAAAAACTGTTTTTT.

This clone has a handful of counts. J is TRBJ2-3 and V is TRBV2; TRBD1 matches 7 bases. Per germline, CDR1 SNHLY and CDR2 FYNNEI. V lost 4 bases to trimming and J lost 2 bases; unmatched junction nucleotides: 6. This CDR3 spans 15 amino acids. CDR3 in DNA: TGTGCCAGCAGTGTACAGGGGCGGATCACAGATACGCAGTATTTT. It is translated as CASSVQGRITDTQYF.

In DNA form, the CDR3 reads TGTGCCAGCAGCGTAACCAGGGGCGGGGAGCTGTTTTTT. This gives the protein CASSVTRGGELFF. This chain connects TRBV5-6 to TRBJ2-2, with a possible D match to TRBD1 (6 bases). V lost 4 bases and J 7 bases, leaving 11 bases between the germline ends. The CDR3 totals 13 residues. Germline V gene data show CDR1 as SGHDT and CDR2 as YYEEEE.

V and J are TRBV6-5 and TRBJ2-3, with D perhaps TRBD2 (5 bases). CDR1 is MNHEY and CDR2 is SVGAGI in the germline V gene. There are 15 residues in the CDR3. Trimming left V 2 bases short and J 1 base short, with 10 bases between. The DNA of the CDR3 is TGTGCCAGCAGTTACCGGGGAGTTCGCACAGATACGCAGTATTTT. Its protein is CASSYRGVRTDTQYF.

This clone was detected many times. The chain carries TRBV7-8 and TRBJ1-2; 11 bases agree with TRBD1. The trim removed 5 bases at V and 6 bases at J, leaving 5 bases unmatched. The CDR3 length is 14 residues. Germline assignment: CDR1 SGHVS and CDR2 FQNEAQ. CDR3 amino acids: CASSPGQGADGYTF. The CDR3 DNA sequence: TGTGCCAGCAGCCCTGGACAGGGGGCCGATGGCTACACCTTC.

CDR3 sequence reads: CASSFNQGGTGELFF. The CDR3 nucleotides are TGTGCCAGCAGCTTTAACCAAGGGGGAACCGGGGAGCTGTTTTTT. J is TRBJ2-2 and V is TRBV7-2; D is possibly TRBD1 (6 bases). This CDR3 is built from 15 residues. Trimming cost V 3 bases and J 5 bases, with 13 bases left between them. Germline V CDR1 and CDR2: SGHTA, FQGNSA.

This clone came up a few times. V and J are TRBV19 and TRBJ1-6, with D unresolved. From germline, CDR1 is LNHDA and CDR2 SQIVND (reference sequence). The CDR3 sequence is 18 residues long. Trimming pared 5 bases from V and 0 bases from J, leaving 17 bases between. CDR3 loop: CASSDIRTASSYNSPLHF. The CDR3 DNA sequence: TGTGCCAGTAGTGATATAAGGACTGCGAGCTCCTATAATTCACCCCTCCACTTT.

This clone was detected only a few times. V usage is TRBV6-5 and J usage is TRBJ2-5; possible D gene TRBD2, 6 bases. The V end lost 6 bases, the J end lost 0 bases, and 14 bases lay between the germline ends. Per germline, CDR1 MNHEY and CDR2 SVGAGI. This CDR3 is built from 15 residues. The CDR3 DNA reads as TGTGCCAGCAGCTTAGTCGGGGGTTACCAAGAGACCCAGTACTTC. Encoded protein: CASSLVGGYQETQYF.

This clone appeared many times. The CDR3 DNA reads TGTGCCAGCAGTTTAGGAGGTTACGCCTCCTACAATGAGCAGTTCTTC. Encoded protein: CASSLGGYASYNEQFF. The rearrangement joins TRBV28 to TRBJ2-1, with D possibly being TRBD2 (5 bases). The germline V gene has CDR1 MDHEN and CDR2 SYDVKM. Trimming took 2 bases from V and 0 from J, leaving 11 bases between them. The CDR3 length is 16 residues. The variable domain in full, with the rest retrieved from reference TRBV28 and TRBJ2-1, is DVKVTQSSRYLVKRTGEKVFLECVQDMDHENMFWYRQDPGLGLRLIYFSYDVKMKEKGDIPEGYSVSREKKERFSLILESASTNQTSMYLCASSLGGYASYNEQFFGPGTRLTVL.

The genes are TRBV4-1 and TRBJ2-5; TRBD2 matches at 9 bases. J lost 2 bases, V lost 0 bases, and 16 bases had no gene match. The CDR3 is 20 residues long. Germline V gives CDR1 MGHRA, CDR2 YSYEKL. CDR3 residues: CASSQDSGWASGGLQETQYF. The CDR3 bases are TGCGCCAGCAGCCAAGATTCGGGCTGGGCGAGCGGGGGGCTACAAGAGACCCAGTACTTC.

The chain joins TRBV18 to TRBJ1-1, with TRBD1 identical over 8 bases. CDR1 is KGHSH and CDR2 is LQKENI in the germline V gene. The CDR3 runs to 13 residues. J was trimmed by 6 bases and V by 5 bases; bases with no gene match: 5. CDR3 DNA sequence: TGTGCCAGCTCAGAGACAGGGGAATCTGAAGCTTTCTTT. Protein: CASSETGESEAFF.

This clone appeared a few times. V gene TRBV6-1 combines with J gene TRBJ2-2; 7 bases align to TRBD1. The V gene's germline CDR1 is MNHNS and CDR2 SASEGT. Trimming at V came to 6 bases and at J to 4 bases, leaving 5 bases not matched to a gene. The CDR3 extends over 14 amino acids. CDR3 nucleotide sequence: TGTGCCAGCAGGAGGACAGGAAGCACCGGGGAGCTGTTTTTT. This sequence encodes CASRRTGSTGELFF.

This clone was picked up a small number of times. The V call is TRBV4-2, the J call TRBJ1-5; 9 nucleotides agree with TRBD1. The germline gives CDR1 LGHNA, CDR2 YNFKEQ. The CDR3 spans 15 residues. V was clipped by 4 bases and J by 5 bases; unmatched bases: 6. This CDR3 is CASSPGQGGDQPQHF. The CDR3 DNA follows: TGTGCCAGCAGCCCGGGACAGGGAGGCGATCAGCCCCAGCATTTT.

The chain has TRBV18 and TRBJ2-3; D unclear. In germline, CDR1 is KGHSH, CDR2 LQKENI. This CDR3 region has 14 residues. Trimming shortened V by 2 bases and J by 2 bases, and 8 bases separated the two germline ends. CDR3: CASSPVRNTDTQYF. The CDR3 DNA sequence: TGTGCCAGCTCACCAGTCAGAAACACAGATACGCAGTATTTT.

The genes are TRBV7-9 and TRBJ1-2, with TRBD1 matching 9 bases. Germline V gives CDR1 SEHNR, CDR2 FQNEAQ (reference sequence). J was trimmed by 7 bases and V by 5 bases; bases with no gene match: 14. CDR3 length equals 16 residues. The CDR3 nucleotides read TGTGCCAGCAGCCTGAACCCAGGGACAGGGATTAGTGGCTACACCTTC. Encoded protein: CASSLNPGTGISGYTF.

The V gene is TRBV2, the J gene TRBJ1-6, with a possible D match to TRBD1 (5 bases). Germline-derived CDR1 and CDR2 are SNHLY and FYNNEI. CDR3 size: 14 residues. V was shortened by 5 bases and J by 9 bases, with 14 bases between the two germline ends. The CDR3 nucleotides are TGTGCCAGCAGTCTTACCGAAAGGGGTTCACCCCTCCACTTT. It translates to CASSLTERGSPLHF.

This rearrangement joins TRBV11-2 to TRBJ2-5, with D tentatively TRBD2 (6 bases). Germline V gives CDR1 SGHAT, CDR2 FQNNGV. The CDR3 has 15 amino acids. The germline V and J ends were trimmed by 5 bases and 2 bases, with 15 bases remaining between them. The DNA for the CDR3 is TGTGCCAGCAGCGCCCTACTAGCCCCACAAGAGACCCAGTACTTC. This sequence encodes CASSALLAPQETQYF.

This clone was detected a few times. The rearrangement links TRBV6-1 to TRBJ2-7; D gene unclear. This CDR3 comprises 13 residues. Germline CDR1 MNHNS, CDR2 SASEGT. V gave up 8 bases and J gave up 3 bases, with 14 bases separating them. Here the CDR3 reads CASEPAALYEQYF. CDR3 DNA sequence: TGTGCCAGCGAACCGGCGGCCCTCTACGAGCAGTACTTC.

J is TRBJ2-4 and V is TRBV28; D not certain. Trimming took 4 bases from V and 0 from J, leaving 13 bases between them. The CDR3 consists of 16 residues. Germline values: CDR1 MDHEN, CDR2 SYDVKM. CDR3: CASSSGSVLAKNIQYF. The CDR3 bases are TGTGCCAGCAGTTCGGGCAGTGTACTAGCCAAAAACATTCAGTACTTC.

The table lists this clone with many counts. The V gene is TRBV10-3, the J gene TRBJ2-5; 7 bases are shared with TRBD2. V was pared by 10 bases and J by 3 bases, with 2 bases of the junction left unmatched. Germline values: CDR1 ENHRY, CDR2 SYGVKD. This CDR3 has 11 amino acids. CDR3 protein: CATSGEETQYF. CDR3 nucleotide sequence: TGTGCCACAAGCGGGGAAGAGACCCAGTACTTC.

In this sample, this clone turned up a few times. CDR3 loop: CASSLEVGGAGETQYF. In DNA, the CDR3 is TGTGCCAGCAGCTTGGAAGTCGGGGGGGCCGGAGAGACCCAGTACTTC. The chain carries TRBV5-6 and TRBJ2-5, with TRBD2 identical over 8 bases. The CDR3 length is 16 residues. With 0 bases clipped from V and 4 bases from J, the junction kept 8 bases outside the gene matches. Germline V gives CDR1 SGHDT, CDR2 YYEEEE.

There are many counts of this clone. The chain uses TRBV4-3 and TRBJ2-3; 7 bases fit TRBD2. V shed 2 bases, J shed 6 bases, and the junction held 8 bases outside the gene matches. The CDR3 totals 15 residues. Germline CDR1 and CDR2: LGHNA and YSLEER. The CDR3 DNA reads TGCGCCAGCAGCCAACGCACAAGGGAGGGGGATACGCAGTATTTT. This codes for CASSQRTREGDTQYF.

J is TRBJ1-1 and V is TRBV25-1; 7 nucleotides agree with TRBD1. This CDR3 region has 11 residues. From germline, CDR1 is MGHDK and CDR2 SYGVNS. V dropped 7 bases and J dropped 7; count of bases not matched to a gene: 3. DNA of the CDR3: TGTGCCAGCATCGGGACAGTTGAAGCTTTCTTT. Protein product: CASIGTVEAFF.

This clone was recorded only once. The chain joins TRBV7-9 to TRBJ2-7; D call uncertain. This CDR3 has 12 residues. Trimming pared 5 bases from V and 2 bases from J, leaving 7 bases between. Germline CDR1 is SEHNR and CDR2 is FQNEAQ (reference sequence). The CDR3 loop is CASSPSPYEQYF. In nucleotides, the CDR3 is TGTGCCAGCAGCCCATCCCCCTACGAGCAGTACTTC. Full variable domain (outside the CDR3, taken from reference TRBV7-9 and TRBJ2-7): DTGVSQNPRHKITKRGQNVTFRCDPISEHNRLYWYRQTLGQGPEFLTYFQNEAQLEKSRLLSDRFSAERPKGSFSTLEIQRTEQGDSAMYLCASSPSPYEQYFGPGTRLTVT.

The V call is TRBV6-5, the J call TRBJ2-1; the D gene is possibly TRBD2 (5 bases). Trimming pared 0 bases from V and 5 bases from J, leaving 11 bases between. There are 15 residues in the CDR3. The germline V gene has CDR1 MNHEY and CDR2 SVGAGI. CDR3 sequence reads: CASSYSGLLNNEQFF. The DNA for the CDR3 is TGTGCCAGCAGTTACTCCGGACTGTTAAACAATGAGCAGTTCTTC.

This clone was detected a few times. The chain employs TRBV7-9 and TRBJ2-7; 7 bases line up with TRBD1. The CDR3 has 14 amino acids. V dropped 4 bases and J dropped 3; count of bases not matched to a gene: 6. The germline V gene has CDR1 SEHNR and CDR2 FQNEAQ (reference sequence). The CDR3 sequence is CASSSEGGSYEQYF. CDR3 nucleotide sequence: TGTGCCAGCAGCTCGGAAGGGGGCAGCTACGAGCAGTACTTC.